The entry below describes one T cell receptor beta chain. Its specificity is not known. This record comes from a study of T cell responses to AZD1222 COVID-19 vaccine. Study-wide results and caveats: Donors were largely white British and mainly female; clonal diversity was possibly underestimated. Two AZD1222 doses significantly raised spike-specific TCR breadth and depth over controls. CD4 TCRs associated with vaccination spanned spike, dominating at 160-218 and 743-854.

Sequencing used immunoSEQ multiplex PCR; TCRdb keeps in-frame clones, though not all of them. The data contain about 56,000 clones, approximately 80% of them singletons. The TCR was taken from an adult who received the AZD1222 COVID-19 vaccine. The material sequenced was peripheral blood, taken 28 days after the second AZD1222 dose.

The CDR3 DNA follows: TGTGCCAGCATGGGGCCAGGGCCTTACTACACCTTC. Its protein product is CASMGPGPYYTF. The chain is built from TRBV6-5 and TRBJ1-2, with a weak D call TRBD1 (5 bases). The germline gives CDR1 MNHEY, CDR2 SVGAGI. V was pared by 7 bases and J by 10 bases, with 16 bases between. The CDR3 is 12 amino acids.